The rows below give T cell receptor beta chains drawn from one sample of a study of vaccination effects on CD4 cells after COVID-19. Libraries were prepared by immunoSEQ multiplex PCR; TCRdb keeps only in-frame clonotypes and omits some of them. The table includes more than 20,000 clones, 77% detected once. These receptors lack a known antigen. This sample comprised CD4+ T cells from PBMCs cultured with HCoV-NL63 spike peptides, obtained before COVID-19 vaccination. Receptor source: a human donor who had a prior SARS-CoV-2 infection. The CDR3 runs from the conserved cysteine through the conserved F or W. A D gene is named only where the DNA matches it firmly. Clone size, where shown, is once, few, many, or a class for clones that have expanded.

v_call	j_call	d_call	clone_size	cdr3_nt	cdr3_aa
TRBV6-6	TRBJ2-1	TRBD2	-	TGTGCCAGCAGAACTAGCGGGAGGGGATCAGGTGAGCAGTTCTTC	CASRTSGRGSGEQFF
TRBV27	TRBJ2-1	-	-	TGTGCCAGCAGCCTCGGGCCTTCCATACCATACAATGAGCAGTTCTTC	CASSLGPSIPYNEQFF
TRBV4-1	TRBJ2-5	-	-	TGCGCCAGCAGCCAAGGGCGGGATGAGTGGGAGACCCAGTACTTC	CASSQGRDEWETQYF
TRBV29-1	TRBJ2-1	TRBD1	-	TGCAGCGGGGGACAGTTCCTCTACAATGAGCAGTTCTTC	CSGGQFLYNEQFF
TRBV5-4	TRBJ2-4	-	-	TGTGCCAGCAGCCACGGGGACCAACAAAACATTCAGTACTTC	CASSHGDQQNIQYF
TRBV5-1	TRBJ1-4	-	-	TGCGCCAGCAGCTTGGAAAACCAATCTGGGGCTGAAAAACTGTTTTTT	CASSLENQSGAEKLFF
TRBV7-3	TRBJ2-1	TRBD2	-	TGTGCCAGCAGCTTACGGGGGGGGCTGAATGAGGAGCAGTTCTTC	CASSLRGGLNEEQFF
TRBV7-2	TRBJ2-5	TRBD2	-	TGTGCCAGCAGCTTAGCGGGTAGCGGGAGAGAGACCCAGTACTTC	CASSLAGSGRETQYF
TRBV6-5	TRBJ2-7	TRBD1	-	TGTGCCAGCAGCCGGACAGGGACCTACGAGCAGTACTTC	CASSRTGTYEQYF
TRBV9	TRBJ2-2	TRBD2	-	TGTGCCAGCAGCGCCGGGGGGGCGGCAACCGGGGAGCTGTTTTTT	CASSAGGAATGELFF
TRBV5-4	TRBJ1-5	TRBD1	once	TGTGCCAGCAGCCCCGGGACAGAGAGCAATCAGCCCCAGCATTTT	CASSPGTESNQPQHF
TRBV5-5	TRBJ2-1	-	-	TGTGCCAGCAGCCCCGGGACCTCAAACAATGAGCAGTTCTTC	CASSPGTSNNEQFF
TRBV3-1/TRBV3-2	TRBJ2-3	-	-	TGTGCCAGCAGTCAAGCGGGCAGCACAGATACGCAGTATTTT	CASSQAGSTDTQYF
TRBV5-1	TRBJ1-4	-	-	TGCGCCAGCAGCTTGGTCGGTGGGGGTGAAAAACTGTTTTTT	CASSLVGGGEKLFF
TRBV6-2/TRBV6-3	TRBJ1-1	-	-	TGTGCCAGCAGTGTTTCAGGCGAGGCTTTCTTT	CASSVSGEAFF
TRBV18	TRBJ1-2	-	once	TGTGCCAGCTCACCTCGTCGGGACTATGGCTACACCTTC	CASSPRRDYGYTF